The 17 T cell receptor beta chains listed next were all sequenced from one sample in a study of PD-1 blockade in classical Hodgkin lymphoma (TCRdb year 2020). Explained via the paper, the time point label denotes: cycle 2 day 1 (C2D1) of nivolumab. Every trial patient had relapsed after autologous stem cell transplantation, and cohorts A, B and C differed in prior brentuximab vedotin exposure. To prepare the library, the immunoSEQ multiplex PCR assay was applied. TCRdb carries this immuneACCESS record with in-frame sequences only. Its versions omit some clonotypes, under half of them owing to an unresolved V gene in the studies checked, with the rest unexplained. The sample includes some 20,000 clones, with 80% to 90% observed a single time. 13% of the sample is in the top ten clones. Sequencing used peripheral blood mononuclear cells (PBMCs), obtained before the second cycle of nivolumab. These receptors came from a human donor with classical Hodgkin lymphoma.

V and J are TRBV7-9 and TRBJ2-3; the D is unclear. Germline loops: CDR1 SEHNR, CDR2 FQNEAQ (reference sequence). This CDR3 contains 14 residues. V shed 5 bases and J shed 5 bases, with 14 bases lying between them. This CDR3 reads CASSLTVSLDTQYF. The CDR3 DNA reads as TGTGCCAGCAGCCTCACCGTGAGCTTAGATACGCAGTATTTT.

This clone was seen a few times. V usage is TRBV29-1 and J usage is TRBJ1-5; D unclear. Deletions cut 2 bases from V and 1 base from J, with 9 bases between. Germline CDR1 reads SQVTM; CDR2 reads ANQGSEA. The CDR3 runs 14 residues. CDR3 residues: CSVENLRSNQPQHF. For the CDR3, the DNA is TGCAGCGTTGAAAATCTACGGAGCAATCAGCCCCAGCATTTT.

This chain links TRBV7-9 with TRBJ2-3; 16 nucleotides line up with TRBD2. The ends lost 8 bases at V and 4 bases at J; junction bases unmatched: 12. Germline assignment: CDR1 SEHNR and CDR2 FQNEAQ (reference sequence). This CDR3 region has 18 residues. Here the CDR3 reads CASVPGTSGGAEADTQYF. Written as DNA, the CDR3 is TGTGCCAGCGTTCCTGGGACTAGCGGGGGGGCCGAGGCAGATACGCAGTATTTT.

This rearrangement joins TRBV10-3 to TRBJ2-3; TRBD2 matches 8 bases. From germline, CDR1 is ENHRY and CDR2 SYGVKD. The CDR3 sequence is 15 residues long. Losses at the gene ends were 8 bases for V and 7 bases for J; bases not matched to a gene: 14. CDR3: CAIGRLAGGKYTQYF. DNA for the CDR3: TGTGCCATCGGCCGGCTGGCGGGGGGTAAATATACGCAGTATTTT.

The CDR3 sequence: CASSEGPHPWRAQPQHF. CDR3 DNA: TGTGCCAGCAGTGAAGGCCCCCATCCCTGGAGGGCTCAGCCCCAGCATTTT. V gene TRBV6-1 combines with J gene TRBJ1-5; no reliable D call. CDR1 is MNHNS, CDR2 SASEGT, per germline. The V gene lost 1 base and the J gene lost 6 bases, with 19 bases spanning the gap. The CDR3 runs to 17 residues.

This chain links TRBV7-9 with TRBJ2-2; 8 bases align to TRBD1. The V gene's germline CDR1 is SEHNR and CDR2 FQNEAQ (reference sequence). The CDR3 spans 16 residues. The junction had 6 bases not matched to a gene; V was cut back by 5 bases and J by 1 base. CDR3 coding DNA: TGTGCCAGCAGCGCTTCCGGGACAGGGAACACCGGGGAGCTGTTTTTT. Protein: CASSASGTGNTGELFF.

The chain employs TRBV19 and TRBJ1-4; D ambiguous. Germline CDR1 and CDR2: LNHDA and SQIVND (reference sequence). V lost 3 bases and J 6 bases, leaving 11 bases between the germline ends. The CDR3 has 14 residues. This chain's CDR3 is CASSIYRWDEKLFF. In DNA, the CDR3 is TGTGCCAGTAGTATTTACAGATGGGATGAAAAACTGTTTTTT.

CDR3 region: CASSGTAYNEQFF. Written as DNA, the CDR3 is TGTGCCAGCAGTGGGACAGCATACAATGAGCAGTTCTTC. J is TRBJ2-1 and V is TRBV2; a weak D match, TRBD1 (6 bases). Germline V gene lookup returns CDR1 SNHLY and CDR2 FYNNEI. CDR3 length equals 13 residues. The V and J ends lost 4 bases and 4 bases respectively, with 8 bases between them.

The J gene is TRBJ2-5, the V gene TRBV5-1, with a tentative D call TRBD1 (6 bases). Trimming left V 2 bases short and J 5 bases short, with 13 bases between. Germline values: CDR1 SGHRS, CDR2 YFSETQ. The CDR3 loop spans 14 amino acids. CDR3 region: CASSFQGLRETQYF. The CDR3 region has the DNA TGCGCCAGCAGCTTTCAGGGGCTCCGGGAGACCCAGTACTTC.

The chain uses TRBV2 and TRBJ1-2; D ambiguous. Deletions cut 6 bases from V and 1 base from J, with 18 bases between. Germline V gives CDR1 SNHLY, CDR2 FYNNEI. This CDR3 is 16 amino acids long. The DNA of the CDR3 is TGTGCCAGCAGGGCCAGTTGGGGTCCCTATAACTATGGCTACACCTTC. Translation: CASRASWGPYNYGYTF.

V usage is TRBV6-5 and J usage is TRBJ2-1, with a tentative D call TRBD2 (6 bases). V was shortened by 2 bases and J by 3 bases, with 14 bases between the two germline ends. CDR1 and CDR2 from the germline V gene are MNHEY and SVGAGI. The CDR3 covers 16 residues. As DNA, the CDR3 is TGTGCCAGCAGTTACGGTGGCGGGGAGAGCTACAATGAGCAGTTCTTC. Translation: CASSYGGGESYNEQFF.

The V and J genes are TRBV6-4 and TRBJ2-2; a possible D gene is TRBD2 (6 bases). Germline V gives CDR1 MRHNA, CDR2 SNTAGT. The CDR3 extends over 18 amino acids. Trimming took off 3 bases at V and 0 bases at J, with 17 bases between the two ends. The CDR3 coding sequence is TGTGCCAGCAGTGAGGGGGGTTTGGAGGCCCCGAACACCGGGGAGCTGTTTTTT. Protein: CASSEGGLEAPNTGELFF.

The V gene is TRBV5-1, the J gene TRBJ1-1; 7 nucleotides align to TRBD1. The CDR3 is made up of 14 amino acids. Trimming cost V 4 bases and J 4 bases; bases outside gene matches: 7. Germline-derived CDR1 and CDR2 are SGHRS and YFSETQ. CDR3 loop: CASSPGGVGTEAFF. The CDR3 DNA follows: TGCGCCAGCAGCCCAGGGGGTGTGGGCACTGAAGCTTTCTTT.

V usage is TRBV5-1 and J usage is TRBJ1-3; tentatively, D is TRBD1 (6 bases). The ends were cut back, 4 bases at V and 0 bases at J, with 11 bases in the middle. The CDR3 is made up of 15 amino acids. The germline gives CDR1 SGHRS, CDR2 YFSETQ. The CDR3, as DNA: TGCGCCAGCAGCCCGGGGGCCGACTCTGGAAACACCATATATTTT. It codes for CASSPGADSGNTIYF.

The chain's CDR3 is CASSPNERTRIETQYF. The CDR3 bases are TGCGCCAGCAGCCCGAATGAAAGGACTAGAATAGAGACCCAGTACTTC. The V gene is TRBV5-1, the J gene TRBJ2-5, with TRBD2 identical over 7 bases. The J segment lost 4 bases and the V segment lost 4 bases, leaving 13 bases of the junction unmatched. Germline CDR1 and CDR2: SGHRS and YFSETQ. CDR3 length: 16 residues.

This CDR3 is CATSRDRGITGELFF. The CDR3 coding sequence is TGTGCCACCAGCAGAGATAGGGGGATAACCGGGGAGCTGTTTTTT. The rearrangement joins TRBV15 to TRBJ2-2; a weak D match, TRBD1 (6 bases). V shed 0 bases and J shed 5 bases, with 10 bases lying between them. Germline values: CDR1 LNHNV, CDR2 YYDKDF (reference sequence). The CDR3 covers 15 residues.

The chain employs TRBV4-1 and TRBJ1-1; a weak D match, TRBD1 (5 bases). With 0 bases removed from V and 5 bases from J, the gap between germline ends came to 19 bases. This CDR3 spans 17 amino acids. The germline CDR1 and CDR2 sequences are MGHRA and YSYEKL. CDR3 protein: CASSQEVQSGKRTEAFF. The CDR3 nucleotides read TGCGCCAGCAGCCAAGAAGTTCAGTCAGGGAAGAGGACTGAAGCTTTCTTT.